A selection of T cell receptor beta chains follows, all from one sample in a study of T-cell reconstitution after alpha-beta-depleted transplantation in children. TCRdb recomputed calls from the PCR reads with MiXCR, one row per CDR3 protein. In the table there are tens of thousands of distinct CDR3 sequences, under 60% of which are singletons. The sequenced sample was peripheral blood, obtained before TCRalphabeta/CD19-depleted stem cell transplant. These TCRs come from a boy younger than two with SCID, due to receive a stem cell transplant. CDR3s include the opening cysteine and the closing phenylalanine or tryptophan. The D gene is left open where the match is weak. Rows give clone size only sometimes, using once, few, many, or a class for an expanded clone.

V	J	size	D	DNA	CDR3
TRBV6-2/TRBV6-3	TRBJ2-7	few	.	TGTGCCAGCAGTTACGCTGGGGGTTCCTACGAGCAGTACTTC	CASSYAGGSYEQYF
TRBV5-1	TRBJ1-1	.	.	TGCGCCAGCAGCTTGGAACAGGGAACCACTGAAGCTTTCTTT	CASSLEQGTTEAFF
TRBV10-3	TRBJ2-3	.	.	TGTGCCATCGGTGGTTTGACCTTCACAGATACGCAGTATTTT	CAIGGLTFTDTQYF
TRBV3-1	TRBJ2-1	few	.	TGTGCCAGCAGGGTACAGGGAGATGAGCAGTTCTTC	CASRVQGDEQFF
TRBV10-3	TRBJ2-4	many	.	TGTGCCATCAGCGACACCCAGGGAAACATTCAGTACTTC	CAISDTQGNIQYF
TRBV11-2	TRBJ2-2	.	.	TGTGCCAGCAGCTTCGCAGGGAACACCGGGGAGCTGTTTTTT	CASSFAGNTGELFF
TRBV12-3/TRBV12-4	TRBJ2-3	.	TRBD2	TGTGCCAGCAGACCGCCTGGCGGGGGGGCCACAGATACGCAGTATTTT	CASRPPGGGATDTQYF
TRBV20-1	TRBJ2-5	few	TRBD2	TGCAGTGCTAGAGATCAACTAGCGGGAGATCAAGAGACCCAGTACTTC	CSARDQLAGDQETQYF
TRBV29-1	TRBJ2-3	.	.	TGCAGCGTGACGACAGGCGGGGAATATACGCAGTATTTT	CSVTTGGEYTQYF
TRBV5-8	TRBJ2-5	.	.	TGTGCCAGCAGCTTGGGCGACGGGGACGTCAAAGAGACCCAGTACTTC	CASSLGDGDVKETQYF
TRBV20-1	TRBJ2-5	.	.	TGCAGTGCTAGAGATCTGCGGTGGGAGACCCAGTACTTC	CSARDLRWETQYF
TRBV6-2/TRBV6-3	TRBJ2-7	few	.	TGTGCCAGCAGTTACTCGGCCTTCGAGCAGTACTTC	CASSYSAFEQYF
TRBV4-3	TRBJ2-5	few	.	TGCGCCAGCAGCCAAGGCGGATCAGAGACCCAGTACTTC	CASSQGGSETQYF
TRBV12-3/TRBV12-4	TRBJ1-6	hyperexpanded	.	TGTGCCAGCAGTTTAGCTCAACAGGGTCCCGGATCACCCCTCCACTTT	CASSLAQQGPGSPLHF
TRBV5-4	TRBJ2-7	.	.	TGTGCCAGCAGCTTGGACTCGGACGTCTACGAGGAAAATTCCTACGAGCAGTACTTC	CASSLDSDVYEENSYEQYF
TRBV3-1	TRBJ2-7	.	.	TGTGCCAGCAGCCAAGAGGCCGGACTGATGAGGTACGAGCAGTACTTC	CASSQEAGLMRYEQYF
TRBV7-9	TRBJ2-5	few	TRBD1	TGTGCCAGCAGCACCGGGACAGGGGACCAAGAGACCCAGTACTTC	CASSTGTGDQETQYF
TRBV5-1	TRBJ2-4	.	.	TGCGCCAGCAGCTTGGGGGGGGCGATTGGAAAAAACATTCAGTACTTC	CASSLGGAIGKNIQYF
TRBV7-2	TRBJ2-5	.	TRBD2	TGTGCCAGCAGCTTAGCCGGACTAGAGGAGACCCAGTACTTC	CASSLAGLEETQYF
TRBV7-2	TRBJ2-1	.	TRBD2	TGTGCCAGCAGCCCCGGGACTAGCGGGGGGCAGCAGTTCTTC	CASSPGTSGGQQFF
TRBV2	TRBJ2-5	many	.	TGTGCCAGCGCACAAGGAAGGCGGGAGACCCAGTACTTC	CASAQGRRETQYF
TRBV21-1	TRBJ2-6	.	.	TGTGCCAGCAGCAGCCGGGACAGGGACTCTGGGGCCAACGTCCTGACTTTC	CASSSRDRDSGANVLTF
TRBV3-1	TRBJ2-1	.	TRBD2	TGTGCCAGCAGCTTCGGGGGGGGGTTCCACAATGAGCAGTTCTTC	CASSFGGGFHNEQFF
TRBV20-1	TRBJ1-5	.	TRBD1	TGCAGTGCAACCGGGACAGTCAATCAGCCCCAGCATTTT	CSATGTVNQPQHF
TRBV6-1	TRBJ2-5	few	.	TGTGCCAGCGCGCCCTCGGGCCGCCTGGGGAAGACCCAGTACTTC	CASAPSGRLGKTQYF
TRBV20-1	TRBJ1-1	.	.	TGCAGTGCTAGACCGGCCACGGCGCACACTGAAGCTTTCTTT	CSARPATAHTEAFF
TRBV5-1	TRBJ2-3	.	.	TGCGCCAGCAGCTTTAACCCCCTTGGGGGTAGCACAGATACGCAGTATTTT	CASSFNPLGGSTDTQYF
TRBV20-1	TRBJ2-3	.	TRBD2	TGCAGTGCTAGATGGACTAGCGGGGTCACAGATACGCAGTATTTT	CSARWTSGVTDTQYF
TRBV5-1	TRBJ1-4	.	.	TGCGCCAGCAGCTCTACCGCCGCTGGGGCGGGTGAAAAACTGTTTTTT	CASSSTAAGAGEKLFF
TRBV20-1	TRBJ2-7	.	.	TGCAGTGCTAGCGGAGGCGACGAGCAGTACTTC	CSASGGDEQYF
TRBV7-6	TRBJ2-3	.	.	TGTGCCAGCAGCAGACGGGCCTTAGATACGCAGTATTTT	CASSRRALDTQYF
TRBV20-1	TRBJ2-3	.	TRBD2	TGCAGTGCCTTAGCGGGGGGGCCGGCCACAGATACGCAGTATTTT	CSALAGGPATDTQYF
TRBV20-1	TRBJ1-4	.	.	TGCAGTGCTAGAGCCCTACTTAATGAAAAACTGTTTTTT	CSARALLNEKLFF
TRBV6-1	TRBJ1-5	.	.	TGTGCCAGCAGTGTACGGACAGACGGTCAGCCCCAGCATTTT	CASSVRTDGQPQHF
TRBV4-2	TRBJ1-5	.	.	TGTGCCAGCAGCCAAGAGTTGCAGTCATATCAGCCCCAGCATTTT	CASSQELQSYQPQHF
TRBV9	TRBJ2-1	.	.	TGTGCCAGCAGCCCCGGGGCAGCCTACAATGAGCAGTTCTTC	CASSPGAAYNEQFF
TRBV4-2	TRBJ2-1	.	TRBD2	TGTGCCAGCAGCCAAGTCCCGCTAGCGGGGGGGTATGAGCAGTTCTTC	CASSQVPLAGGYEQFF
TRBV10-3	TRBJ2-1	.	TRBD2	TGTGCCATCAGTGAGACGGGGGGACTCAATGAGCAGTTCTTC	CAISETGGLNEQFF
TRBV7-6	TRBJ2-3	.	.	TGTGCCAGCAGCTTAGTGTGGGGGAGCACAGATACGCAGTATTTT	CASSLVWGSTDTQYF
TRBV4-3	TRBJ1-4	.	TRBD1	TGCGCCAGCAGCCGAGGGACAGGGGGCGAGGGTGAAAAACTGTTTTTT	CASSRGTGGEGEKLFF
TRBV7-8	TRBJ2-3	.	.	TGTGCCAGCAGCTTAGCGAACACAGATACGCAGTATTTT	CASSLANTDTQYF
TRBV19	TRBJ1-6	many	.	TGTGCCAGTAGTATAGATGGGACCCCTGGGTATTCACCCCTCCACTTT	CASSIDGTPGYSPLHF
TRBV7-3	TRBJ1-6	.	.	TGTGCCAGCAGCTTGGAGGGAGGTCCCAATTCACCCCTCCACTTT	CASSLEGGPNSPLHF
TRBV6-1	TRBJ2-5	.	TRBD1	TGTGCCAGCAGGCTCAACAGGGGACCTGAGACCCAGTACTTC	CASRLNRGPETQYF
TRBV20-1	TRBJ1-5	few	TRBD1	TGCAGTGCCTACCCAGGGGGAAGCAATCAGCCCCAGCATTTT	CSAYPGGSNQPQHF
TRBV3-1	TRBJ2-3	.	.	TGTGCCAGAAGCCAGGGGAGGGGGCGTACGCAGTATTTT	CARSQGRGRTQYF
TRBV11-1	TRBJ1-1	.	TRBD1	TGTGCCAGCAGCGATGGGACAGCCACTGAAGCTTTCTTT	CASSDGTATEAFF
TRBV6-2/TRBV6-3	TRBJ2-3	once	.	TGTGCCAGCAGCCCCTCGCGACGGACCAGCACAGATACGCAGTATTTT	CASSPSRRTSTDTQYF